What follows is one T cell receptor (beta chain) and its context. This clonotype has at least ten counts. The target of this receptor is not known. Within one base of it there is no much larger clone, and no base qualities were kept. The source of the sample is a study of T cells in Graves' hyperthyroidism and ophthalmopathy (dated by TCRdb to between 2018 and 2021). At the level of the whole study: Peripheral blood was sampled at the time of initial diagnosis, prior to any treatment. TCR V-J signatures able to tell the groups apart were searched for in a discovery cohort of approximately 95 patients, of whom 40 to 45 had Graves' ophthalmopathy and more than 55 had stable Graves' hyperthyroidism. The 95 to 100 discovery patients were randomly divided into training and test sets at a 7:3 ratio. In about 6 Graves' hyperthyroidism patients, the study also compared T-cell repertoires from thyroid tissue with T-cell repertoires from blood. An independent validation cohort of fewer than 20 hyperthyroidism patients and 17 patients who later progressed to ophthalmopathy tested prospective prediction of ophthalmopathy. Once sampling was done, hyperthyroidism patients were given methimazole at a starting dose of 30 mg daily, whereas ophthalmopathy patients were given high-dose intravenous methylprednisolone. According to the paper, TCR Vbeta CDR3 sequencing was carried out on 120 to 150 peripheral blood samples, which came from 40 to 45 ophthalmopathy, about 75 hyperthyroidism and roughly 17 progressor patients.

Graves' hyperthyroidism was defined as stable when no progression to ophthalmopathy occurred over 18 months of follow-up. Hyperthyroidism patients were aged 18 to 65 years and newly diagnosed, with disease duration of less than 2 months. Any patient with an uncontrolled infection, another autoimmune disease, pregnancy or lactation was excluded. Diagnoses relied on clinical symptoms, serum thyroxine and TRAb, thyroid ultrasound and orbital computed tomography. PBMCs were separated from roughly 10 ml of fresh peripheral blood using Ficoll-Paque density gradient centrifugation. Trizol reagent was used to extract total RNA, and RNA quality was then checked on an Agilent 2100 Bioanalyzer. The germline V gene encodes CDR1 KGHSH and CDR2 LQKENI. V and J are trimmed by 5 bases and 7 bases, and the gene matches miss 7 bases of the junction. Spanning cysteine to phenylalanine, the CDR3 consists of 14 amino acids. CDR3 DNA only is kept here, 42 bases in frame from base 1.

General conclusions and limits of the study: Ophthalmopathy was separated from stable hyperthyroidism by a 13 V-J signature model, with around 90% sensitivity and approximately 81% specificity obtained in cross-validation and 80%/75% obtained in testing. Sample size was not statistically predetermined, and investigators were not blinded to group allocation. In validation, progression to ophthalmopathy was predicted by the model with 70.59% sensitivity and under 85% specificity, a median of roughly 6.4 months before onset. Most expanded thyroid clonotypes (frequency above 0.001) were also found in blood, which suggests that blood repertoires may mirror thyroid immune responses.

The TCR beta CDR3 regions were amplified from the RNA transcripts. For the first round of RT-PCR on the TCR CDR3, the HTBI primer set was used together with the Qiagen OneStep RT-PCR kit. Libraries were constructed in a second round of multiplex PCR, after which size selection and purification were carried out. Libraries were sequenced paired-end with 100 bp reads on an Illumina HiSeq2000. The authors processed their data as follows. SOAPnuke was used to process the raw data, removing reads that contained adapters or uncalled bases, had a mean Phred below 15, or lacked an exact match to the constant primer or identifier. High-quality paired reads were merged using COPE v1.2.5, and each unique nucleotide sequence was defined as a clonotype. MiTCR v1.1 was used to align the clonotypes against IMGT TRBV, TRBD and TRBJ reference segments. Analysis was restricted to V-J combinations with a frequency above 0.0001, which covered 99.2% of repertoires. A TCS score was defined as the ratio between F50 (clonal expansion) and ExV (chaos), using BLOSUM62-based TCRdist between CDR3 peptides within each V-J. Welch's t-statistics and random forest reduced fewer than 600 V-J features to 10 to 15, which were used in a naive Bayes classifier (R e1071). Using fastp at Q25 and MiXCR, TCRdb reprocessed the public reads and kept productive beta chains. Duplicate CDR3 protein sequences are folded into a single record with the most common DNA and genes. These V and J calls derive from TCRdb rather than the authors' analysis. This sample holds fewer than 650,000 distinct CDR3 sequences; around 15% were observed only once. Of the sample, roughly 14% is held by the ten largest clones.

This clonotype was sampled from a middle-aged woman with Graves' hyperthyroidism. The rearrangement joined TRBV18 to TRBJ2-1, with 8 middle bases fitting TRBD2. Sample: blood. The CDR3 here reads CASSKGLDVNEQFF. The DNA reads as follows: TGTGCCAGCTCAAAGGGACTAGATGTTAATGAGCAGTTCTTC.